This TCR beta chain was captured by sequencing in a study of lymphopenia after photon versus proton radiotherapy. Clones were read by immunoSEQ multiplex PCR, and TCRdb kept only the in-frame ones, dropping some. The sample includes some 26,000 clones, 80% to 85% of them seen just once. This clone was found a few times. In germline, CDR1 is MNHEY, CDR2 SVGAGI. This CDR3 contains 15 residues. V lost 6 bases, J lost 3 bases, and 7 bases stayed unmatched. The receptor's source is a woman aged 45-59 years with pancreatic cancer. Source: peripheral blood, taken from a patient treated with photon-based radiotherapy. This chain joins TRBV6-5 and TRBJ2-2; TRBD2 agrees at 7 bases. CDR3 DNA sequence: TGTGCCAGCAGACTGGGGGGGGGTGACACCGGGGAGCTGTTTTTT. It yields the protein CASRLGGGDTGELFF.